The 4 T cell receptor beta chains given below trace back to one sample, sequenced in a study of response to subunit inactivated influenza vaccine. TCRdb called the RT-PCR reads again in MiXCR, with one record for every CDR3 protein. The sample consists of 400,000 to 650,000 distinct CDR3 sequences, approximately 7.3% of them appearing once. This material consisted of PBMCs from blood, taken about 23 months after vaccination. These receptor sequences come from a man aged 45 to 70 who received an inactivated influenza vaccine.

This chain links TRBV6-2 or TRBV6-3 with TRBJ2-7, with D unclear. The length of the CDR3 is 13 residues. The V gene lost 2 bases and the J gene lost 0 bases, with 5 bases spanning the gap. Germline loops: CDR1 MNHEY, CDR2 SVGEGT. CDR3 loop: CASSYDFSYEQYF. Written as DNA, the CDR3 is TGTGCCAGCAGTTACGACTTCTCCTACGAGCAGTACTTC.

This clonotype has a handful of counts. The chain uses TRBV7-3 and TRBJ2-4; no clear D. The germline V gene has CDR1 SGHTA and CDR2 FQGTGA. This CDR3 is 20 amino acids long. Trimming removed 0 bases at V and 0 bases at J, with 21 bases between. The DNA for the CDR3 is TGTGCCAGCAGCTTAACCCCCCTTACGGGTCTGTCACTAGCCAAAAACATTCAGTACTTC. Its translation is CASSLTPLTGLSLAKNIQYF.

This clonotype was counted only a few times. The CDR3 spells CASSPQGAPDGYTF. The CDR3 coding sequence is TGTGCCAGCAGCCCTCAGGGGGCGCCGGATGGCTACACCTTC. The chain is built from TRBV7-3 and TRBJ1-2; 8 bases fit TRBD1. Germline CDR1 is SGHTA and CDR2 is FQGTGA. The CDR3 length is 14 residues. The ends lost 5 bases at V and 6 bases at J; junction bases unmatched: 8.

This clonotype was detected many times. This rearrangement joins TRBV5-1 to TRBJ2-7; tentative D call: TRBD1 (5 bases). Per the germline V gene, CDR1 is SGHRS and CDR2 is YFSETQ. This CDR3 region has 13 residues. Trimming took off 2 bases at V and 7 bases at J, with 13 bases between the two ends. This chain's CDR3 is CASSFAGTGEQYF. The CDR3 region has the DNA TGCGCCAGCAGCTTTGCCGGTACAGGTGAGCAGTACTTC.